This section outlines one T cell receptor beta chain sequence together with its context. Per the germline V gene, CDR1 is SEHNR and CDR2 is FQNEAQ (reference sequence). Trimming at V came to 3 bases and at J to 8 bases, leaving 8 bases not matched to a gene. CDR3 size: 15 residues. The data stem from a study of blood T cell repertoires in COVID-19. At the level of the study: Sample material is recorded as cDNA or gDNA derived from T cells, B-cell-depleted T cells, or PBMCs.

Method: immunoSEQ multiplex PCR; TCRdb's copy keeps in-frame clones and lacks some. The sample consists of 60,000 to 90,000 clones, roughly 81% of them appearing once. Seattle participants joined during active infection and were tracked over time. The sequence derives from a man between 60 and 70 years old with COVID-19, enrolled during active disease. Input material: peripheral blood. This chain links TRBV7-9 with TRBJ2-1; 9 nucleotides align to TRBD2. CDR3 DNA sequence: TGTGCCAGCAGCTTGGCGGGAGGGCCTAGCGATGAGCAGTTCTTC. Translation: CASSLAGGPSDEQFF.